This T cell receptor beta chain is from a study of T cell changes during pregnancy in multiple sclerosis (dated by TCRdb to between 2018 and 2021). The study in broad terms: The study looked at changes in the T cell repertoire across pregnancy in women with multiple sclerosis.

A remark on this clone: The target of this receptor is not known. Base-call qualities are not available, and no considerably larger clone is one nucleotide away.

CDR1 is given as DFQATT and CDR2 as SNEGSKA, both from the germline V gene (reference sequence). Including the terminal cysteine and phenylalanine, the CDR3 comprises 11 residues. Only the CDR3 part of the read is kept: 33 bases, read in frame from the first base. The junction shows trimming of 0 bases on V and 7 bases on J, plus 6 bases between the germline ends. The library came from the immunoSEQ multiplex PCR assay. TCRdb retrieved this table from immuneACCESS and kept in-frame rearrangements only. Not all clones are present; in checked studies, unresolved V genes account for under half, and no reason is known for the remainder. This sample gives over 45,000 clones in total; around 90% of them show up just once. The ten largest clones represent under 2% of the sample.

The sequence is built from TRBV20-1 and TRBJ1-2, with the D gene too uncertain to name. The TCR was taken from a female donor with multiple sclerosis, enrolled in a pregnancy study. The sample in question was peripheral blood, obtained in the first trimester of pregnancy. This receptor carries the CDR3 CSARDHSGYTF. The DNA sequence is given as TGCAGTGCTAGAGATCACAGTGGCTACACCTTC.